This record covers a single T cell receptor (beta chain). Enrolled during active infection, Seattle patients were then followed longitudinally. The source of the sample is a study of blood T cell repertoires in COVID-19. Turning to the study itself: Acute and convalescent COVID-19 specimens originated in the United States, Italy and Spain. Nucleic acid was either cDNA or gDNA, and it came from T cells, B-cell-depleted T cells, or PBMCs.

This CDR3 spans 14 amino acids. With 4 bases clipped from V and 8 bases from J, the junction kept 9 bases outside the gene matches. Germline loops: CDR1 MNHEY, CDR2 SMNVEV (reference sequence). In the study's own analysis: Reference gene primers were amplified, and this amplification served to estimate nucleated cell counts. Sequencing was performed with immunoSEQ multiplex PCR; in TCRdb, only in-frame clones are kept and a portion is missing. D and trimming come from the DNA, and the V and J calls and clone size come from that table. The data show approximately 110,000 clones, 80% to 95% seen once. The sequenced material came from peripheral blood. This receptor was obtained from a man in his forties or fifties with COVID-19, enrolled during active disease. The genes are TRBV27 and TRBJ1-2, with 8 bases matching TRBD1. The CDR3 loop reads CASSSHQGAVGYTF. CDR3 DNA sequence: TGTGCCAGCAGTTCGCACCAGGGGGCAGTCGGCTACACCTTC.